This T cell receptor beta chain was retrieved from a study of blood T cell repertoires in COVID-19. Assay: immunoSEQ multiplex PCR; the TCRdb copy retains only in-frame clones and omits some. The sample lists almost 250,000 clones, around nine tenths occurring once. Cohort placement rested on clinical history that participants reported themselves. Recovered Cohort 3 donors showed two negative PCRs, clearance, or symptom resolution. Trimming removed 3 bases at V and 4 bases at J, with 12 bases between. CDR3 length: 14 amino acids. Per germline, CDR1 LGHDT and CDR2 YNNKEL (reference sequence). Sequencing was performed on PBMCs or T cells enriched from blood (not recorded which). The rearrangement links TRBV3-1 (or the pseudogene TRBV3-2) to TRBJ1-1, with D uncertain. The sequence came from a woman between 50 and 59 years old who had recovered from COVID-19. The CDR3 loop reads CASSHHRVGTEAFF. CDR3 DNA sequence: TGTGCCAGCAGCCATCACCGGGTCGGCACTGAAGCTTTCTTT.